These 13 T cell receptor beta chains originate from one sample sequenced in a study of T-cell reconstitution after alpha-beta-depleted transplantation in children. Preparation of the TCRbeta library involved a method that used unique molecular identifiers. TCRdb used MiXCR to reprocess the PCR reads, holding one entry per CDR3 protein. Here the sample spans about 200,000 distinct CDR3 sequences, roughly 6% being singletons. The source material was PBMCs, sampled before TCRalphabeta/CD19-depleted stem cell transplant. The receptors were sampled from a girl under three years old with combined immunodeficiency, due to receive a stem cell transplant.

This clonotype was seen more than once but under ten times. V gene TRBV5-1 combines with J gene TRBJ1-5; 7 nucleotides match TRBD1. This CDR3 has 13 amino acids. J was trimmed by 2 bases and V by 4 bases; bases with no gene match: 0. Germline V gene data show CDR1 as SGHRS and CDR2 as YFSETQ. The CDR3 nucleotides read TGCGCCAGCAGCCAGGGGGGCAATCAGCCCCAGCATTTT. This sequence encodes CASSQGGNQPQHF. Combining the CDR3 with reference TRBV5-1 and TRBJ1-5 gives the whole variable domain KAGVTQTPRYLIKTRGQQVTLSCSPISGHRSVSWYQQTPGQGLQFLFEYFSETQRNKGNFPGRFSGRQFSNSRSEMNVSTLELGDSALYLCASSQGGNQPQHFGDGTRLSIL.

This clonotype was observed at least ten times. The V call is TRBV6-5, the J call TRBJ2-5; D is unresolved. The V gene lost 0 bases and the J gene lost 2 bases, with 13 bases spanning the gap. CDR1 MNHEY and CDR2 SVGAGI come from the germline V gene. The CDR3 contains 16 residues. CDR3 sequence: CASSYSAWPEQETQYF. The DNA of the CDR3 is TGTGCCAGCAGTTACTCAGCATGGCCAGAACAAGAGACCCAGTACTTC.

This clonotype was recorded many times. The CDR3 region is CASSLKTGETYEQYF. The CDR3 nucleotides are TGTGCCAGCAGTTTAAAGACAGGGGAGACCTACGAGCAGTACTTC. V and J are TRBV27 and TRBJ2-7; 8 nucleotides line up with TRBD1. V dropped 2 bases and J dropped 2; count of bases not matched to a gene: 5. Germline values: CDR1 MNHEY, CDR2 SMNVEV (reference sequence). The length of the CDR3 is 15 residues.

This clonotype was seen ten or more times. The chain uses TRBV28 and TRBJ2-1; D perhaps matches TRBD2 (5 bases). The CDR3 is 16 residues long. V was clipped by 6 bases and J by 4 bases, with 19 bases between them. The germline CDR1 and CDR2 sequences are MDHEN and SYDVKM. The CDR3 DNA reads TGTGCCAGCAGCGAATTCCTAGCCGCTTCGTACAATGAGCAGTTCTTC. Translation gives CASSEFLAASYNEQFF.

This clonotype was counted ten times or more. The chain combines TRBV12-3 or TRBV12-4 with TRBJ2-1; D could derive from TRBD1 or TRBD2 (5 bases each). The V gene lost 3 bases and the J gene lost 2 bases, with 8 bases spanning the gap. The CDR3 has 14 amino acids. The chain's CDR3 is CASSFLGAYNEQFF. In nucleotides, the CDR3 is TGTGCCAGCAGTTTCTTGGGGGCCTACAATGAGCAGTTCTTC.

Ten or more counts support this clonotype. This chain joins TRBV7-7 and TRBJ1-5, with D hard to call. Germline V gene sequence: CDR1 SSHAT, CDR2 FNYEAQ (reference sequence). The ends were cut back, 2 bases at V and 0 bases at J, with 2 bases in the middle. This CDR3 has 13 residues. The CDR3, as DNA: TGTGCCAGCAGCTTACATAGCAATCAGCCCCAGCATTTT. This codes for CASSLHSNQPQHF. The variable domain in full, completed from reference TRBV7-7 and TRBJ1-5, reads GAGVSQSPRYKVTKRGQDVTLRCDPISSHATLYWYQQALGQGPEFLTYFNYEAQPDKSGLPSDRFSAERPEGSISTLTIQRTEQRDSAMYRCASSLHSNQPQHFGDGTRLSIL.

This clonotype was detected many times. The V and J genes are TRBV7-9 and TRBJ2-7; 10 bases are a match to TRBD2. V gave up 5 bases and J gave up 5 bases; unmatched junction bases: 9. Germline CDR1 SEHNR, CDR2 FQNEAQ (reference sequence). CDR3 length: 15 amino acids. CDR3 in amino acids: CASSPGLADWDEQYF. CDR3 in DNA: TGTGCCAGCAGCCCAGGACTAGCGGACTGGGACGAGCAGTACTTC. Based on the CDR3 plus reference TRBV7-9 and TRBJ2-7, the full variable domain is DTGVSQNPRHKITKRGQNVTFRCDPISEHNRLYWYRQTLGQGPEFLTYFQNEAQLEKSRLLSDRFSAERPKGSFSTLEIQRTEQGDSAMYLCASSPGLADWDEQYFGPGTRLTVT.

In this sample, this clonotype turned up many times. This chain uses TRBV19 with TRBJ1-1; D is uncertain. Germline lookup yields CDR1 LNHDA and CDR2 SQIVND (reference sequence). Trimming stripped 2 bases from V and 4 bases from J, with 14 bases between. The CDR3 is 15 amino acids. The CDR3 sequence: CASSIRTRGGTEAFF. The DNA of the CDR3 is TGTGCCAGTAGTATACGAACCCGAGGTGGCACTGAAGCTTTCTTT. The whole variable domain, remainder taken from reference TRBV19 and TRBJ1-1, is DGGITQSPKYLFRKEGQNVTLSCEQNLNHDAMYWYRQDPGQGLRLIYYSQIVNDFQKGDIAEGYSVSREKKESFPLTVTSAQKNPTAFYLCASSIRTRGGTEAFFGQGTRLTVV.

This rearrangement joins TRBV20-1 to TRBJ2-3; 11 nucleotides line up with TRBD2. Germline trimming cut 6 bases from V and 0 bases from J; bases unmatched to any gene: 11. This CDR3 is built from 17 residues. Per the germline V gene, CDR1 is DFQATT and CDR2 is SNEGSKA (reference sequence). The CDR3 DNA reads as TGCAGTGCGTGGGGCCTAGCGGGGGGACAGAGCACAGATACGCAGTATTTT. This sequence encodes CSAWGLAGGQSTDTQYF.

This clonotype was counted ten times or more. V is TRBV12-3 or TRBV12-4 and J is TRBJ2-3, with 7 bases identical to TRBD1. Trimming removed 5 bases from V and 6 bases from J; junction bases left unmatched: 14. The CDR3 runs to 16 residues. The CDR3 loop reads CASSPQRQGPGDTQYF. Written as DNA, the CDR3 is TGTGCCAGCAGTCCCCAACGACAGGGCCCGGGGGATACGCAGTATTTT.

This clonotype was recorded many times. The chain couples TRBV27 to TRBJ2-7; 7 nucleotides line up with TRBD1. CDR3 length equals 15 residues. Germline V gene sequence: CDR1 MNHEY, CDR2 SMNVEV (reference sequence). The ends lost 5 bases at V and 5 bases at J; junction bases unmatched: 12. CDR3 nucleotide sequence: TGTGCCAGCAGTCTCTACCGACAGGGAGTTAACGAGCAGTACTTC. It yields the protein CASSLYRQGVNEQYF.

In this sample, this clonotype turned up many times. This chain connects TRBV7-6 to TRBJ2-7, with a tentative D call TRBD2 (6 bases). V was cut by 5 bases and J by 4 bases, with 15 bases left in between. Germline assignment: CDR1 SGHVS and CDR2 FNYEAQ. CDR3 size: 14 residues. Here the CDR3 reads CASSPPGLLYEQYF. CDR3 nucleotide sequence: TGTGCCAGCAGCCCTCCGGGACTTCTTTACGAGCAGTACTTC.

Many counts were recorded for this clonotype. V usage is TRBV20-1 and J usage is TRBJ2-5; tentative D call: TRBD2 (6 bases). There are 15 residues in the CDR3. Looked up from germline, CDR1 is DFQATT and CDR2 is SNEGSKA (reference sequence). V lost 0 bases and J 3 bases, leaving 14 bases between the germline ends. DNA of the CDR3: TGCAGTGCTAGAGATGCGGGAATAGCCGAAGAGACCCAGTACTTC. Protein product: CSARDAGIAEETQYF.